Sequencing of this TCR beta chain was carried out in a study of cytomegalovirus exposure and HLA in healthy donors. As regards this clone: Its cognate antigen is unknown.

Unrecorded immune exposures were likely, despite nominal health at sampling. 60 Vbeta and 13 Jbeta primers were used in PCR. Sequencing used immunoSEQ multiplex PCR; TCRdb keeps in-frame clones, though not all of them. The sample yields some 150,000 clones, about 80% seen once. Study-level results: A later analysis linked a missense DCLRE1C variant to TCR beta V- and J-gene trimming. Per a prior analysis, the majority of TCR beta V segments were productive roughly 87% or roughly 30% of the time.

Germline CDR1 LNHDA, CDR2 SQIVND (reference sequence). V was pared by 4 bases and J by 1 base, with 2 bases of the junction left unmatched. The CDR3 contains 15 residues. The source material was PBMCs. This receptor was taken from a woman aged 45-65 years in good health and CMV-seronegative. The chain joins TRBV19 to TRBJ2-1, with 9 positions matching TRBD2. The CDR3 DNA reads as TGTGCCAGTAGTACTAGCGGGAATTCCTACAATGAGCAGTTCTTC. Translated: CASSTSGNSYNEQFF.